The rows below give T cell receptor beta chains drawn from one sample of a study of cytotoxic CD8 clonotypes in ibrutinib-treated CLL. Assay: immunoSEQ multiplex PCR; the TCRdb copy retains only in-frame clones and omits some. The sample yields some 300,000 clones, just under 80% seen once. The sequencing used PBMCs, collected before ibrutinib treatment. The receptors were gathered from a human donor with chronic lymphocytic leukemia. Each CDR3 is given with its conserved first and last residue. The D gene is left open where the match is weak. Part of the rows lack a size; the others show once, few, many or a class for expanded clones.

V	J	D	size	CDR3	DNA
TRBV27	TRBJ2-1	-	-	CASSLSSRYNEQFF	TGTGCCAGCAGTTTAAGCTCCCGGTACAATGAGCAGTTCTTC
TRBV5-1	TRBJ2-1	TRBD2	-	CASSAGTSGHNEQFF	TGCGCCAGCAGCGCAGGGACTAGCGGACACAATGAGCAGTTCTTC
TRBV18	TRBJ2-5	-	few	CASSPWTDQETQYF	TGTGCCAGCTCACCGTGGACGGACCAAGAGACCCAGTACTTC
TRBV2	TRBJ1-2	-	-	CASSGSVYGYTF	TGTGCCAGCAGTGGATCGGTATATGGCTACACCTTC
TRBV19	TRBJ1-5	-	many	CASSRANQPQHF	TGTGCCAGTAGTAGGGCAAATCAGCCCCAGCATTTT
TRBV7-9	TRBJ1-2	TRBD1	-	CASSLDRGYTF	TGTGCCAGCAGCTTGGACAGGGGCTACACCTTC
TRBV15	TRBJ2-7	TRBD1	-	CATSPASRGTGSYEQYF	TGTGCCACCAGCCCAGCCAGCAGAGGGACAGGCTCCTACGAGCAGTACTTC
TRBV12-5	TRBJ2-7	TRBD2	-	CASASSGGSYEQYF	TGTGCTAGTGCATCCAGTGGCGGGAGCTACGAGCAGTACTTC
TRBV6-1	TRBJ1-2	TRBD1	-	CASRETGGAYGYTF	TGTGCCAGCAGAGAGACAGGGGGCGCGTATGGCTACACCTTC
TRBV6-5	TRBJ2-5	TRBD2	-	CATRGGSQTQYF	TGTGCCACCCGCGGCGGGAGCCAGACCCAGTACTTC
TRBV4-2	TRBJ2-7	TRBD2	-	CASSPTSEAYEQYF	TGTGCCAGCAGCCCTACTAGCGAGGCCTACGAGCAGTACTTC
TRBV28	TRBJ2-7	-	once	CASKAYDYRDQKDPYEQYF	TGTGCCAGCAAGGCTTATGACTATCGAGACCAGAAGGACCCCTACGAGCAGTACTTC
TRBV7-2	TRBJ2-5	-	-	CASSLPGGQETQYF	TGTGCCAGCAGCTTACCAGGAGGGCAAGAGACCCAGTACTTC
TRBV15	TRBJ1-2	-	few	CATSRETGGYGYTF	TGTGCCACCAGCAGAGAAACGGGGGGCTATGGCTACACCTTC
TRBV5-1	TRBJ2-1	-	-	CASSLTVSEQFF	TGCGCCAGCAGCTTGACAGTGAGTGAGCAGTTCTTC
TRBV6-6	TRBJ2-1	-	-	CASSFSYEQFF	TGTGCCAGCAGTTTCAGCTATGAGCAGTTCTTC
TRBV15	TRBJ1-1	TRBD1	once	CATSRDRQGGNTEAFF	TGTGCCACCAGCAGAGATCGGCAGGGGGGGAATACTGAAGCTTTCTTT
TRBV9	TRBJ2-5	TRBD1	-	CASSVGQGVETQYF	TGTGCCAGCAGCGTAGGACAGGGGGTCGAGACCCAGTACTTC
TRBV25-1	TRBJ1-1	-	few	CASITENTEAFF	TGTGCCAGCATCACAGAAAACACTGAAGCTTTCTTT
TRBV28	TRBJ1-2	-	-	CASSTVNYGYTF	TGTGCCTCCTCGACAGTGAACTATGGCTACACCTTC
TRBV19	TRBJ2-1	-	-	CASSIRAGEQFF	TGTGCCAGTAGTATACGGGCCGGTGAGCAGTTCTTC
TRBV5-4	TRBJ2-4	TRBD1	once	CASSLGQVKNIQYF	TGTGCCAGCAGCCTGGGACAGGTCAAAAACATTCAGTACTTC
TRBV5-4	TRBJ2-3	-	-	CASSLSLASTDTQYF	TGTGCCAGCAGCTTGAGTCTAGCGAGCACAGATACGCAGTATTTT